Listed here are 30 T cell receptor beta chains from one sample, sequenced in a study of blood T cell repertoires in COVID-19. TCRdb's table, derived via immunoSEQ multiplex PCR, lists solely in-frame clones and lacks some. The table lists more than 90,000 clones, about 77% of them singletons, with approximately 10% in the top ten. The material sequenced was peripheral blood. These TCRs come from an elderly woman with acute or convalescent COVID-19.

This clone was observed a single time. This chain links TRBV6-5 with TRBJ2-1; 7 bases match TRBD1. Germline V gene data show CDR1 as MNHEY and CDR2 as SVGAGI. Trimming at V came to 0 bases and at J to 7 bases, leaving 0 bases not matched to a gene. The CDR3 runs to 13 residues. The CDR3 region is CASSYSTGNEQFF. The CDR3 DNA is TGTGCCAGCAGTTACTCGACAGGGAATGAGCAGTTCTTC.

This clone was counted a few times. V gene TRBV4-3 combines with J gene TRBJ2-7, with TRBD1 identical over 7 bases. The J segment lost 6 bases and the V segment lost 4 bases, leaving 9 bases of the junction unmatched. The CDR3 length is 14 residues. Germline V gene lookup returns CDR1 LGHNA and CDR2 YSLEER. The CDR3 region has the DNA TGCGCCAGCAGCCCACAGGGGTTTCTCGGCGAGCAGTACTTC. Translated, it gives CASSPQGFLGEQYF.

The CDR3 protein is CASSSTGTGGKGDYGYTF. The CDR3 bases are TGTGCCAGCAGCTCCACCGGGACAGGGGGCAAGGGGGACTATGGCTACACCTTC. The chain carries TRBV5-6 and TRBJ1-2; 12 nucleotides align to TRBD1. J was trimmed by 3 bases and V by 3 bases; bases with no gene match: 12. This CDR3 is 18 amino acids long. Per germline, CDR1 SGHDT and CDR2 YYEEEE.

The CDR3 sequence is CASSLGTSWDEQFF. CDR3 DNA sequence: TGTGCCAGCAGCTTAGGAACTAGCTGGGATGAGCAGTTCTTC. This chain uses TRBV11-3 with TRBJ2-1, with D possibly matching TRBD2 (6 bases). Trimming cost V 1 base and J 8 bases, with 12 bases left between them. CDR1 and CDR2 from the germline V gene are SGHNT and YENEEA. CDR3 length: 14 amino acids.

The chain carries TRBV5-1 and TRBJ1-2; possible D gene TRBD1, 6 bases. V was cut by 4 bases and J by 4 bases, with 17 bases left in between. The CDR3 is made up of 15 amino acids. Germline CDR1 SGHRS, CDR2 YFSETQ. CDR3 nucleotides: TGCGCCAGCAGCCTGGGGCCTTCGGACAGCTATGGCTACACCTTC. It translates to CASSLGPSDSYGYTF.

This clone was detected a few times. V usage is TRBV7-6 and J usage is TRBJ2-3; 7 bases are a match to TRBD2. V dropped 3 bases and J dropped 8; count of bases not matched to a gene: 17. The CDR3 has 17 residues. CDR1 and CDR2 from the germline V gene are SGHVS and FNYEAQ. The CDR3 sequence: CASSLESLAAWRGTQYF. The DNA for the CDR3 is TGTGCCAGCAGCTTGGAATCCCTAGCGGCGTGGCGTGGTACGCAGTATTTT. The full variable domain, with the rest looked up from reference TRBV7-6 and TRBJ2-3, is GAGVSQSPRYKVTKRGQDVALRCDPISGHVSLYWYRQALGQGPEFLTYFNYEAQQDKSGLPNDRFSAERPEGSISTLTIQRTEQRDSAMYRCASSLESLAAWRGTQYFGPGTRLTVL.

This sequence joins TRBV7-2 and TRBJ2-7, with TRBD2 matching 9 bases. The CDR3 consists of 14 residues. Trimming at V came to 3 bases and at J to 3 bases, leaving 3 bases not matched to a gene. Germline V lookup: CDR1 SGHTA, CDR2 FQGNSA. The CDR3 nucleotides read TGTGCCAGCAGCTTCAGCGGGGGGAACTACGAGCAGTACTTC. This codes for CASSFSGGNYEQYF.

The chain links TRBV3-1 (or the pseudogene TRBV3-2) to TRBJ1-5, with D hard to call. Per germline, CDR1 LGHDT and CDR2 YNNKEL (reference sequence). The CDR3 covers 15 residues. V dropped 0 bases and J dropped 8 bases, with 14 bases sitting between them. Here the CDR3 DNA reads TGTGCCAGCAGCCAAGATCTAACCTATAGCAAGCCCCAGCATTTT. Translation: CASSQDLTYSKPQHF.

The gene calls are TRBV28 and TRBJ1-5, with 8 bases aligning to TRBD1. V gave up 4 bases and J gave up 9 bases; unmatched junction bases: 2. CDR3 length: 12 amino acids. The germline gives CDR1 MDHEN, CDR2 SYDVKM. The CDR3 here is CASSSGGRPQHF. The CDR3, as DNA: TGTGCCAGCAGTTCAGGGGGCAGGCCCCAGCATTTT.

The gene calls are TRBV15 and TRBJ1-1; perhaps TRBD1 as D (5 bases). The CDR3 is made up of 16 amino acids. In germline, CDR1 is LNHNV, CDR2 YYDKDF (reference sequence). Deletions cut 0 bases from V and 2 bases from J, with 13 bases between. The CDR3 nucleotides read TGTGCCACCAGCAGAGATTTGGCAGGGCATAACACTGAAGCTTTCTTT. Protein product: CATSRDLAGHNTEAFF.

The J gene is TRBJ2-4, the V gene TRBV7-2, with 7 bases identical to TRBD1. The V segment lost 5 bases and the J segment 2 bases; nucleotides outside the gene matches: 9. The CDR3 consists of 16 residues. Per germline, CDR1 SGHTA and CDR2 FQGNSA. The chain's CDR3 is CASSPRDRQPKNIQYF. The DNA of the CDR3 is TGTGCCAGCAGCCCCCGGGACAGACAACCCAAAAACATTCAGTACTTC.

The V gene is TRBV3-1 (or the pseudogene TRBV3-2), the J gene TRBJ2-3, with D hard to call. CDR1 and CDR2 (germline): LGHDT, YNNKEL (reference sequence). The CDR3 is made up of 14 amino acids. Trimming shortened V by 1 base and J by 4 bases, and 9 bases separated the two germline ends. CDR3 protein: CASSQGANPDTQYF. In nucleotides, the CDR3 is TGTGCCAGCAGCCAAGGCGCTAATCCAGATACGCAGTATTTT.

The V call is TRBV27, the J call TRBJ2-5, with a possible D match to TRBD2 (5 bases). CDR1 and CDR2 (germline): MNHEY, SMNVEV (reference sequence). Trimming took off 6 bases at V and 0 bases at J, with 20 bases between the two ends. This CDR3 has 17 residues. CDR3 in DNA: TGTGCCAGCAGACCACTCGGACGGGGATTGTACCAAGAGACCCAGTACTTC. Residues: CASRPLGRGLYQETQYF.

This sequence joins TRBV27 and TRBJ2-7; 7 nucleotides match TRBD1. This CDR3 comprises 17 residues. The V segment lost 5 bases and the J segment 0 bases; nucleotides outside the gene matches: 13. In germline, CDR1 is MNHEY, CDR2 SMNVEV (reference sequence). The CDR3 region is CASSHGRQGFSSYEQYF. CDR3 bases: TGTGCCAGCAGTCATGGCCGACAGGGCTTTTCCTCCTACGAGCAGTACTTC.

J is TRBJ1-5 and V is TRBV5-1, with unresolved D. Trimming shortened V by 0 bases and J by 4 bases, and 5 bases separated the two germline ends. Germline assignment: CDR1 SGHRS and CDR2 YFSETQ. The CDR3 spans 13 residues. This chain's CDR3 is CASSLAENQPQHF. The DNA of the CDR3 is TGCGCCAGCAGCTTGGCCGAGAATCAGCCCCAGCATTTT.

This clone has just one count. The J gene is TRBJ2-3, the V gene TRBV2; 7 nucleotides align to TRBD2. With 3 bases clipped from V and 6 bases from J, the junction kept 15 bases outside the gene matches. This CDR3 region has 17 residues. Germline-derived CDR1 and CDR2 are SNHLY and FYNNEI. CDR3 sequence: CASSEGVFAGARDTQYF. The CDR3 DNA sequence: TGTGCCAGCAGTGAGGGGGTATTCGCGGGAGCGAGGGATACGCAGTATTTT. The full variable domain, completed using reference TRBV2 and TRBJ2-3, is EPEVTQTPSHQVTQMGQEVILRCVPISNHLYFYWYRQILGQKVEFLVSFYNNEISEKSEIFDDQFSVERPDGSNFTLKIRSTKLEDSAMYFCASSEGVFAGARDTQYFGPGTRLTVL.

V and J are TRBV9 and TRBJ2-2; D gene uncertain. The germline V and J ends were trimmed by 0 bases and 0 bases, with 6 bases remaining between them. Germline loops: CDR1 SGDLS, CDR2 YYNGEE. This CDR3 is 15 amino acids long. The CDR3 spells CASSVGVANTGELFF. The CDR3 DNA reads TGTGCCAGCAGCGTAGGAGTAGCGAACACCGGGGAGCTGTTTTTT. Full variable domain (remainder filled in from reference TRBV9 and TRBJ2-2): DSGVTQTPKHLITATGQRVTLRCSPRSGDLSVYWYQQSLDQGLQFLIQYYNGEERAKGNILERFSAQQFPDLHSELNLSSLELGDSALYFCASSVGVANTGELFFGEGSRLTVL.

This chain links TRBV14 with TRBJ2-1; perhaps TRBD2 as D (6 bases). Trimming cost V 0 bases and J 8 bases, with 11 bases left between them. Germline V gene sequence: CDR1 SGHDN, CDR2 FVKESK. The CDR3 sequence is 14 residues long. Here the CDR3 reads CASSQDWGGDEQFF. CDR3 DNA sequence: TGTGCCAGCAGCCAAGATTGGGGAGGCGATGAGCAGTTCTTC.

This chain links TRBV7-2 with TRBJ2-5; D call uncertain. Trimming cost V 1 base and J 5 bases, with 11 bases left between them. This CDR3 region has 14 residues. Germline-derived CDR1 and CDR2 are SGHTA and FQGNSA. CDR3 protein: CASSLGGSRETQYF. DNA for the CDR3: TGTGCCAGCAGCTTAGGAGGCTCGAGGGAGACCCAGTACTTC. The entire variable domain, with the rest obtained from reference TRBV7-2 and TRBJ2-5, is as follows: GAGVSQSPSNKVTEKGKDVELRCDPISGHTALYWYRQSLGQGLEFLIYFQGNSAPDKSGLPSDRFSAERTGGSVSTLTIQRTQQEDSAVYLCASSLGGSRETQYFGPGTRLLVL.

DNA of the CDR3: TGTGCCTGGCCTATCTCGGACAGGGTCAGGCCACCCCTCCACTTT. It specifies CAWPISDRVRPPLHF. The chain carries TRBV30 and TRBJ1-6; TRBD1 matches at 8 bases. V shed 5 bases and J 11 bases; nucleotides not matched to a gene: 14. The CDR3 covers 15 residues. Germline-derived CDR1 and CDR2 are GTSNPN and SVGIG (reference sequence). The entire variable domain, with the rest obtained from reference TRBV30 and TRBJ1-6, is as follows: SQTIHQWPATLVQPVGSPLSLECTVEGTSNPNLYWYRQAAGRGLQLLFYSVGIGQISSEVPQNLSASRPQDRQFILSSKKLLLSDSGFYLCAWPISDRVRPPLHFGNGTRLTVT.

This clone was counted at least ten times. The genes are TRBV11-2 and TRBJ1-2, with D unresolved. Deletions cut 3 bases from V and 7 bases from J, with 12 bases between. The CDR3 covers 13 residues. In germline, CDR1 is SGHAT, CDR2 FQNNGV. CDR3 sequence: CASSFSSGRGYTF. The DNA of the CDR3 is TGTGCCAGCAGCTTTTCGTCGGGTCGTGGCTACACCTTC.

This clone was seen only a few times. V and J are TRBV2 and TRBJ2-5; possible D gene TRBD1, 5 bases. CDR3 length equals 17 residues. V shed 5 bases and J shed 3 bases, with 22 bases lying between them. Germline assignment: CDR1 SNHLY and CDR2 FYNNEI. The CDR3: CASSSAYQRLGEETQYF. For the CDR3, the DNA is TGTGCCAGCAGTTCGGCTTACCAAAGGCTAGGGGAAGAGACCCAGTACTTC. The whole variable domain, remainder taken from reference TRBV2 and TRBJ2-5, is EPEVTQTPSHQVTQMGQEVILRCVPISNHLYFYWYRQILGQKVEFLVSFYNNEISEKSEIFDDQFSVERPDGSNFTLKIRSTKLEDSAMYFCASSSAYQRLGEETQYFGPGTRLLVL.

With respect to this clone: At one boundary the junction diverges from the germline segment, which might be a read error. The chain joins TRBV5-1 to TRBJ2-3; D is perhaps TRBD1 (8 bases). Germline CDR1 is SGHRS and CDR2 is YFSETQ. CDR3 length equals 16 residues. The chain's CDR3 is CASSLEVGLGTGTQYF. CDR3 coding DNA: TGCGCCAGCAGCTTGGAGGTAGGACTAGGGACAGGTACGCAGTATTTT.

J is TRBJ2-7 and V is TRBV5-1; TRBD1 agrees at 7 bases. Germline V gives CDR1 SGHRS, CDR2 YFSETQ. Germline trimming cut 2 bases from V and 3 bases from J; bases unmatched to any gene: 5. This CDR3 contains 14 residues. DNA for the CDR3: TGCGCCAGCAGCTTACAGGGGCCAGGCTACGAGCAGTACTTC. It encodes CASSLQGPGYEQYF. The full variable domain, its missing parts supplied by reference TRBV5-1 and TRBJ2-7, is KAGVTQTPRYLIKTRGQQVTLSCSPISGHRSVSWYQQTPGQGLQFLFEYFSETQRNKGNFPGRFSGRQFSNSRSEMNVSTLELGDSALYLCASSLQGPGYEQYFGPGTRLTVT.

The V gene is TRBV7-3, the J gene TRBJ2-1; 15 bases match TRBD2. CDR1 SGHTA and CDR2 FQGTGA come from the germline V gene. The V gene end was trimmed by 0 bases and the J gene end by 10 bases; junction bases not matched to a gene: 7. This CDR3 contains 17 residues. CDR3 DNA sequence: TGTGCCAGCAGCTTAACTGGGGGACTAGCGGGAGGAAAGGAGCAGTTCTTC. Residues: CASSLTGGLAGGKEQFF.

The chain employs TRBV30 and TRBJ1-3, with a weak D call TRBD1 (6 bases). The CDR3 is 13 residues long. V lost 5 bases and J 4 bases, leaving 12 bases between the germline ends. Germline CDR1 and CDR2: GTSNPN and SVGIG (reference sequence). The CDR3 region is CAWLTGSGNTIYF. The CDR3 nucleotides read TGTGCCTGGCTTACAGGGTCCGGAAACACCATATATTTT.

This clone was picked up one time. This CDR3 reads CASKEVAGNTIYF. CDR3 in DNA: TGTGCCAGCAAGGAGGTAGCTGGAAACACCATATATTTT. The V call is TRBV6-5, the J call TRBJ1-3; D gene unclear. In germline, CDR1 is MNHEY, CDR2 SVGAGI. Between the trimmed V and J ends, which lost 7 bases and 2 bases, there was a span of 9 bases. The CDR3 loop spans 13 amino acids.

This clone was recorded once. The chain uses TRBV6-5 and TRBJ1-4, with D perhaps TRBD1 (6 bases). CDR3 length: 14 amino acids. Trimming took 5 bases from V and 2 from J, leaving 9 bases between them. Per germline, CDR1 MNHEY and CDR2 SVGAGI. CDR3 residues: CASSHRETNEKLFF. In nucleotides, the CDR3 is TGTGCCAGCAGTCACAGGGAGACTAATGAAAAACTGTTTTTT.

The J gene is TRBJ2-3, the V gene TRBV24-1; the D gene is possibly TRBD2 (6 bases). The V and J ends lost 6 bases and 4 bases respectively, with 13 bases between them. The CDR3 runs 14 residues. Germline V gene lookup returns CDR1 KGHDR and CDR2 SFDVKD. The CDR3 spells CATSRSGVSDTQYF. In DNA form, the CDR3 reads TGTGCCACCAGTAGGTCGGGAGTATCAGATACGCAGTATTTT.

CDR3 loop: CASSPLAGTPYNEQFF. For the CDR3, the DNA is TGTGCCAGCAGCCCTTTAGCGGGTACCCCATACAATGAGCAGTTCTTC. The chain uses TRBV7-9 and TRBJ2-1, with 7 bases identical to TRBD2. The junction had 11 bases not matched to a gene; V was cut back by 5 bases and J by 4 bases. This CDR3 contains 16 residues. Germline CDR1 reads SEHNR; CDR2 reads FQNEAQ (reference sequence).